Shown below are 16 T cell receptor beta chains from a single sample sequenced in a study of blood T cell repertoires in COVID-19. TCRdb's table, derived via immunoSEQ multiplex PCR, lists solely in-frame clones and lacks some. The sample lists around 200,000 clones; more than 70% were seen once. The sequenced sample was PBMCs or T cells enriched from blood (not recorded which). The receptors originated from a man between 35 and 55 years old with acute COVID-19.

This chain connects TRBV6-5 to TRBJ2-2; D is uncertain. Trimming removed 0 bases at V and 6 bases at J, with 8 bases between. The CDR3 is 14 amino acids. CDR1 and CDR2 from the germline V gene are MNHEY and SVGAGI. CDR3 residues: CASSYSPESGELFF. CDR3 in DNA: TGTGCCAGCAGTTACTCTCCAGAATCCGGGGAGCTGTTTTTT.

The J gene is TRBJ2-1, the V gene TRBV7-2; 11 bases line up with TRBD2. Unmatched junction bases numbered 5, after V lost 2 bases and J lost 5 bases. Germline V gene data show CDR1 as SGHTA and CDR2 as FQGNSA. This CDR3 has 16 amino acids. The CDR3 sequence: CASSLTPGLADNEQFF. CDR3 coding DNA: TGTGCCAGCAGCTTAACTCCGGGACTAGCGGACAATGAGCAGTTCTTC.

J is TRBJ1-6 and V is TRBV6-5; no reliable D call. The ends were cut back, 6 bases at V and 6 bases at J, with 6 bases in the middle. CDR1 is MNHEY and CDR2 is SVGAGI in the germline V gene. This CDR3 region has 12 residues. The CDR3 sequence: CASSKRNSPLHF. CDR3 in DNA: TGTGCCAGCAGCAAGCGTAATTCACCCCTCCACTTT.

The chain combines TRBV7-2 with TRBJ1-4; D is perhaps TRBD1 (6 bases). V was pared by 3 bases and J by 5 bases, with 10 bases between. Looked up from germline, CDR1 is SGHTA and CDR2 is FQGNSA. The CDR3 covers 14 residues. The CDR3 here is CASSLDRANEKLFF. For the CDR3, the DNA is TGTGCCAGCAGCTTGGACAGAGCCAATGAAAAACTGTTTTTT.

The chain employs TRBV6-4 and TRBJ2-6, with 7 nucleotides matching TRBD2. The CDR3 consists of 16 residues. Germline values: CDR1 MRHNA, CDR2 SNTAGT. Germline trimming cut 5 bases from V and 2 bases from J; bases unmatched to any gene: 6. The CDR3 protein is CASSLTSAAGANVLTF. The CDR3 DNA reads as TGTGCCAGCAGTCTCACTAGCGCGGCTGGGGCCAACGTCCTGACTTTC.

The chain couples TRBV6-5 to TRBJ2-7; TRBD2 matches 10 bases. The CDR3 has 13 amino acids. The germline gives CDR1 MNHEY, CDR2 SVGAGI. With 6 bases clipped from V and 3 bases from J, the junction kept 2 bases outside the gene matches. In DNA form, the CDR3 reads TGTGCCAGCAGCTGGACTAGCGGCTACGAGCAGTACTTC. Its protein is CASSWTSGYEQYF.

This clone appeared a few times. The chain joins TRBV5-8 to TRBJ1-5, with D tentatively TRBD1 (6 bases). Germline assignment: CDR1 SGHTS and CDR2 YDEGEE. V was trimmed by 2 bases and J by 1 base, leaving 13 bases between them. The CDR3 extends over 16 amino acids. In DNA form, the CDR3 reads TGTGCCAGCAGCTTTAATTATGGGACAAGCAATCAGCCCCAGCATTTT. Protein product: CASSFNYGTSNQPQHF.

This clone was found a few times. The CDR3 protein is CASNAGTRPYEQYF. In DNA, the CDR3 is TGTGCCAGTAATGCCGGGACTAGGCCCTACGAGCAGTACTTC. The genes are TRBV19 and TRBJ2-7; 8 bases line up with TRBD2. V was clipped by 7 bases and J by 2 bases; unmatched bases: 7. The V gene's germline CDR1 is LNHDA and CDR2 SQIVND (reference sequence). The CDR3 length is 14 residues.

This chain connects TRBV18 to TRBJ1-2; TRBD1 agrees at 7 bases. CDR1 is KGHSH and CDR2 is LQKENI in the germline V gene. V dropped 4 bases and J dropped 3; count of bases not matched to a gene: 8. The CDR3 runs 15 residues. The DNA for the CDR3 is TGTGCCAGCTCACAAAACCGGGACAGTGACTATGGCTACACCTTC. It specifies CASSQNRDSDYGYTF.

The CDR3 is CASSLLENTEAFF. CDR3 sequence (DNA): TGCGCCAGCAGCTTGCTAGAGAACACTGAAGCTTTCTTT. V is TRBV5-1 and J is TRBJ1-1; D unclear. V lost 1 base to trimming and J lost 1 base, with 5 bases between them. Germline V gives CDR1 SGHRS, CDR2 YFSETQ. The CDR3 consists of 13 residues.

Note on this clone: Other DNA sequences within the sample encode an identical CDR3. This chain uses TRBV7-2 with TRBJ2-7, with 11 bases that match TRBD2. The length of the CDR3 is 17 residues. The J segment lost 0 bases and the V segment lost 1 base, leaving 5 bases of the junction unmatched. From germline, CDR1 is SGHTA and CDR2 FQGNSA. The CDR3 loop is CASSLGIAGGISYEQYF. The CDR3 DNA reads as TGTGCCAGCAGCTTAGGGATAGCGGGAGGGATCTCCTACGAGCAGTACTTC.

A note on this clone: Distinct nucleotide sequences in the sample also encode this CDR3. The chain combines TRBV5-1 with TRBJ2-5, with 8 positions matching TRBD2. The germline CDR1 and CDR2 sequences are SGHRS and YFSETQ. This CDR3 contains 15 residues. The V gene end was trimmed by 0 bases and the J gene end by 4 bases; junction bases not matched to a gene: 5. The CDR3 loop reads CASSLGSSGLETQYF. The DNA of the CDR3 is TGCGCCAGCAGCTTGGGGTCTAGCGGGTTAGAGACCCAGTACTTC.

The count of this clone is one. The gene calls are TRBV5-1 and TRBJ2-3; 7 nucleotides agree with TRBD2. From germline, CDR1 is SGHRS and CDR2 YFSETQ. The CDR3 has 15 amino acids. V lost 5 bases, J lost 4 bases, and 10 bases stayed unmatched. CDR3 sequence (DNA): TGCGCCAGCAGAGGACCGGGAGGAGCTGCAGATACGCAGTATTTT. This gives the protein CASRGPGGAADTQYF.

The chain couples TRBV19 to TRBJ1-2; 8 nucleotides agree with TRBD1. CDR3 length: 12 residues. The germline CDR1 and CDR2 sequences are LNHDA and SQIVND (reference sequence). V lost 6 bases, J lost 7 bases, and 4 bases stayed unmatched. Here the CDR3 reads CASSDRGGGYTF. The CDR3 bases are TGTGCCAGTAGCGACAGGGGTGGTGGCTACACCTTC.

The CDR3 region is CASSPGGEKLFF. CDR3 coding DNA: TGTGCCAGCAGCCCCGGAGGGGAAAAACTGTTTTTT. The V gene is TRBV3-1 (or the pseudogene TRBV3-2), the J gene TRBJ1-4; no clear D. V was shortened by 4 bases and J by 8 bases, with 8 bases between the two germline ends. The CDR3 is made up of 12 amino acids. The germline V gene has CDR1 LGHDT and CDR2 YNNKEL (reference sequence).

V usage is TRBV13 and J usage is TRBJ2-7; the D gene is possibly TRBD1 (6 bases). Trimming shortened V by 7 bases and J by 4 bases, and 20 bases separated the two germline ends. Germline values: CDR1 PRHDT, CDR2 FYEKMQ (reference sequence). CDR3 length: 15 residues. The CDR3 sequence: CASTSPGTTTYEQYF. CDR3 nucleotide sequence: TGTGCCAGCACCTCCCCCGGGACAACTACTTACGAGCAGTACTTC.